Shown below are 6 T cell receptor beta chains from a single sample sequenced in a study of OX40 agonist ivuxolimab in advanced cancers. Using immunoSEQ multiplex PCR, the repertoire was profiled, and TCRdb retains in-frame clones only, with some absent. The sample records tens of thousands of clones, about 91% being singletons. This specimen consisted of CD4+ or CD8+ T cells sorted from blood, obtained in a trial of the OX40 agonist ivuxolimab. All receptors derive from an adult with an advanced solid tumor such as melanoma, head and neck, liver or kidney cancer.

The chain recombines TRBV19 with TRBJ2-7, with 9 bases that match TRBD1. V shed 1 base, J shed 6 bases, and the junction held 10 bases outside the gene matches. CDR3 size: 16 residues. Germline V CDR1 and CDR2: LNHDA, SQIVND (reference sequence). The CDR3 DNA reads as TGTGCCAGTAGTATAGGAAGCAACAGGGGGCGCTTCGAGCAGTACTTC. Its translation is CASSIGSNRGRFEQYF.

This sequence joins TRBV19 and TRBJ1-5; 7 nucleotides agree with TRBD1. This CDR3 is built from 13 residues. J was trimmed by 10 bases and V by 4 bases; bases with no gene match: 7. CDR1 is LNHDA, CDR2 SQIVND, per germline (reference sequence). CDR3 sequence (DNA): TGTGCCAGTAGTACAGGGGGGGCCCCCCCCCAGCATTTT. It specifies CASSTGGAPPQHF.

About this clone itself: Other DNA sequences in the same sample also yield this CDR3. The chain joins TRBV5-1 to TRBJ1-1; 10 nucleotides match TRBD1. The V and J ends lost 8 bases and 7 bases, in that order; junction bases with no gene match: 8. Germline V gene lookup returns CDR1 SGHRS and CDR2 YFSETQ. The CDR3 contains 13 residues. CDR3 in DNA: TGCGCCAGTAGCCCAGGACAGGGGGGTGAAGCTTTCTTT. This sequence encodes CASSPGQGGEAFF.

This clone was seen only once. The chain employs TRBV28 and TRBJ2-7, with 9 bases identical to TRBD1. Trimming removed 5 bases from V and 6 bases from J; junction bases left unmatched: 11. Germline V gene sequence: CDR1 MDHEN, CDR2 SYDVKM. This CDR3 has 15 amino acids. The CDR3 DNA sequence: TGTGCCAGCAGTACCGGCGGACAGGGGAGCCGCGAGCAGTACTTC. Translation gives CASSTGGQGSREQYF.

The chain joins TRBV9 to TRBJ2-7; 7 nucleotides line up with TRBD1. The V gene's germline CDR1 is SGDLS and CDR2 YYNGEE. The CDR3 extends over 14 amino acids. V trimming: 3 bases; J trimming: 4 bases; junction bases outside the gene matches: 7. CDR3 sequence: CASSGGTDPYEQYF. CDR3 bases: TGTGCCAGCAGCGGAGGGACAGACCCATACGAGCAGTACTTC.

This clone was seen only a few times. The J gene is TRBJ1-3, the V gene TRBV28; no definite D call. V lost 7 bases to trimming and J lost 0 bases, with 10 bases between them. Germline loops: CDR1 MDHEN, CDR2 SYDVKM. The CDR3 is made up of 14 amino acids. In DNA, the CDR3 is TGTGCCAGCATCGAGGCTCGCTCTGGAAACACCATATATTTT. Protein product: CASIEARSGNTIYF.